The present entry profiles one TCR beta chain with its context. What it recognizes is unknown. The sample's treatment: about 20 received Ad26.COV2.S at low or high dose, single or two shots; 5 received placebo; per-sample allocation not given. On day 63 after the first injection, vaccine and placebo recipients gave samples. Wuhan-strain SARS-CoV-2 spike was expressed by the Ad26 vector that made up the vaccine. Germline CDR1 is SGHRS and CDR2 is YFSETQ. The CDR3 totals 13 residues. The germline V and J ends were trimmed by 4 bases and 3 bases, with 10 bases remaining between them. This entry comes from a study of Ad26.COV2.S vaccination and SARS-CoV-2 variants. At the level of the study: Administration of Ad26.COV2.S was intramuscular, either once or twice 56 days apart. Study-wide results and caveats: Spike-specific CD8+ and CD4+ T cell responses reportedly showed substantial breadth after vaccination.

Measured with immunoSEQ multiplex PCR; TCRdb has only the in-frame clones, and not every one. The table lists some 390,000 clones, around nine tenths of them singletons. The V gene is TRBV5-1, the J gene TRBJ2-5; D ambiguous. The sequences come from peripheral blood, collected in a trial of Ad26.COV2.S vaccine versus placebo. The source is a person between 18 and 60 years old who received the Ad26.COV2.S COVID-19 vaccine or a placebo. This CDR3 is CASSIAGEETQYF. In DNA form, the CDR3 reads TGCGCCAGCAGCATCGCTGGAGAAGAGACCCAGTACTTC.